This TCR beta chain originates from a study of blood T cell repertoires in COVID-19 (dated by TCRdb to about 2020). General notes on the study: Collaborator samples came from the United States, Italy and Spain and covered acute and convalescent phases of COVID-19. The material from the prospective study consisted of cDNA or gDNA derived from T cells, B-cell-depleted T cells, or PBMCs. Sample metadata almost always included a de-identified subject ID, COVID-19 status, age in years and sex. A freely available public database, intended as a resource for researchers studying the immune response to SARS-CoV-2, is where the repertoires were released. HLA class I and class II types, where available, came from metadata supplied by the sample provider rather than from assay-based typing. The samples were drawn from the first 160 participants of the ongoing ImmuneRACE study and from roughly 1,300 subjects provided by 6 global collaborators. Deeply sampled blood TCRbeta repertoires from subjects exposed to, actively infected with, or recovered from COVID-19 were included in the dataset.

From the germline V gene, CDR1 is ENHRY and CDR2 is SYGVKD. Germline trimming amounts to 2 bases on V and 6 bases on J, with 7 as the count of junction bases outside the gene matches. The CDR3 spans 15 residues, from the cysteine through the phenylalanine. Only the CDR3 region is kept as DNA, spanning 45 bases read in frame from base 1. The paper's findings and limits, for the study overall: Clinical and demographic metadata were provided uncurated, with the amount varying by source and participant.

In the prospective study, participants were roughly 18 to 95 years old, resided in around 25 geographic areas of the United States, and were enrolled through a virtual design. Cohort assignment in the prospective study relied on participant-reported clinical history from a screening survey and a study questionnaire. Recovered participants in ImmuneRACE Cohort 3 were defined as having two consecutive negative NP/OP PCR tests, clearance from a healthcare professional, or resolution of symptoms. Each participant in the prospective study had whole blood, serum and a nasopharyngeal or oropharyngeal swab collected by mobile phlebotomists. Additional blood draws and questionnaires over an approximately two-month period could optionally be provided by prospective study participants. Prospective study blood samples were shipped either frozen or at room temperature before DNA extraction. Note on this clone: Its antigen is still unknown. No quality values exist for individual bases; no much larger clone is one base distant.

TCRbeta CDR3 regions were amplified from genomic DNA using the immunoSEQ Assay, a bias-controlled multiplex PCR. In the source study's methods: The number of nucleated cells in each sample was estimated by amplification of reference gene primers within the assay. To quantify the absolute abundance of each unique TCRbeta CDR3 rearrangement, sequence reads were collapsed and filtered. For each sample, productive Simpson clonality was calculated by taking the square root of Simpson's diversity index across productive rearrangements. Held by TCRdb, this immuneACCESS table contains in-frame sequences only and omits some clones. Under half of the omission traces to an unresolved V gene where checked; the cause of the rest is unknown. The V and J calls and the clone size are those of that table, but D and trimming were determined from the DNA. The sample table contains more than 110,000 clones; only one count was recorded for 86% of them. Roughly 4% of the sample lies in the top ten.

The sequence is built from TRBV10-3 and TRBJ1-1; 9 nucleotides in the junction match TRBD1. This sequence was found in a man in his fifties or sixties who had recovered from COVID-19. The sample taken for sequencing was PBMCs or T cells enriched from blood (not recorded which). The DNA sequence follows: TGTGCCATCAGTGAGGGTGGACAGGGGAGGCCTGAAGCTTTCTTT. It encodes CAISEGGQGRPEAFF.